The sequence of this T cell receptor (beta chain) was determined in a study of T cell changes during pregnancy in multiple sclerosis. This clone appeared a single time. Generated by immunoSEQ multiplex PCR, the TCRdb table keeps only in-frame clones and is missing some. The sample consists of approximately 17,000 clones, roughly 81% of them appearing once. The CDR3 totals 18 residues. The V and J ends lost 0 bases and 0 bases, in that order; junction bases with no gene match: 5. Germline V gene data show CDR1 as LNHNV and CDR2 as YYDKDF (reference sequence). This sample comprised CD8+ T cells from peripheral blood mononuclear cells, obtained in the second trimester of pregnancy. This receptor was identified in a female donor in good health, enrolled as a control in a pregnancy study. The V call is TRBV15, the J call TRBJ2-1, with 10 nucleotides matching TRBD2. CDR3: CATSRDWASGGSYNEQFF. The CDR3 DNA sequence: TGTGCCACCAGCAGAGACTGGGCTAGCGGGGGCTCCTACAATGAGCAGTTCTTC.